This T cell receptor (beta chain) was captured in a study of CD8 T cells in ankylosing spondylitis. Overall study findings and caveats: Matched ankylosing spondylitis synovial fluid reportedly contained a significantly enriched population of disease-linked clones. A motif of seven or eight highly homologous TCR beta variants was seen as apparently characteristic of ankylosing spondylitis blood. Reports of some motif variants in reactive arthritis synovial fluid and blood predate this one.

Making use of molecular barcodes, quantitative 5'-RACE generated TCR beta libraries. TCRdb ran MiXCR on the 5' RACE reads and lists one entry per CDR3 protein. The sample has about 330,000 distinct CDR3 sequences, less than 9.5% seen once. The V gene's germline CDR1 is SGHVS and CDR2 FNYEAQ. V lost 0 bases and J lost 1; bases outside the gene matches: 2. CDR3 length: 16 amino acids. This clonotype occurred a few times. Its antigen is not identified. Specimen: blood, either unsorted or a sorted T cell fraction (not recorded which). The TCR sequence derives from a male donor with ankylosing spondylitis. This chain links TRBV7-6 with TRBJ2-3, with TRBD2 matching 9 bases. CDR3 region: CASSLARLAGTDTQYF. Written as DNA, the CDR3 is TGTGCCAGCAGCTTAGCGCGACTAGCGGGCACAGATACGCAGTATTTT. Full variable domain (missing parts from reference TRBV7-6 and TRBJ2-3): GAGVSQSPRYKVTKRGQDVALRCDPISGHVSLYWYRQALGQGPEFLTYFNYEAQQDKSGLPNDRFSAERPEGSISTLTIQRTEQRDSAMYRCASSLARLAGTDTQYFGPGTRLTVL.